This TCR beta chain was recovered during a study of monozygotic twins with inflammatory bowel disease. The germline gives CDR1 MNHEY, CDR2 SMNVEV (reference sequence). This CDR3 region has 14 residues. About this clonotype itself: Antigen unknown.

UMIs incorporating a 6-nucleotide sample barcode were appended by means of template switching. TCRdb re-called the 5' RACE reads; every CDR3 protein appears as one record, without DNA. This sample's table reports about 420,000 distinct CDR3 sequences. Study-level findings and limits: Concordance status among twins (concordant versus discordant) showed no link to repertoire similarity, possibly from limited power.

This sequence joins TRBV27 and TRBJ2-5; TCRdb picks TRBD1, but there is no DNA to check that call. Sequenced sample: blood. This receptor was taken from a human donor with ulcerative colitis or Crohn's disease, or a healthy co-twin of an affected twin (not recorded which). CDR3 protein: CASSLGQYQETQYF.